These 27 T cell receptor beta chains were all obtained from the same sample, sequenced in a study of beta chain features in type 1 diabetes. Isolated RNA was reverse transcribed in full, so expressed TCRB transcripts were sequenced. Data came from immunoSEQ multiplex PCR; TCRdb stores just in-frame clones and leaves some out. The sample comprises 350,000 to 450,000 clones, roughly 16% of which are singletons, and around 0.02% rests with the top ten. The sample consisted of naive CD4+ T cells from blood. These receptors were obtained from a woman between 18 and 29 years old in good health.

This clone came up a few times. The chain employs TRBV19 and TRBJ2-1; possibly TRBD1 for D (6 bases). With 3 bases removed from V and 6 bases from J, the gap between germline ends came to 15 bases. Germline CDR1 and CDR2: LNHDA and SQIVND (reference sequence). This CDR3 comprises 15 residues. The CDR3 coding sequence is TGTGCCAGTAGTATTGACAGGCATCGCCTCAATGAGCAGTTCTTC. Translated, it gives CASSIDRHRLNEQFF.

This clone came up a few times. This chain connects TRBV18 to TRBJ2-5; no definite D call. V lost 5 bases to trimming and J lost 1 base, with 8 bases between them. The CDR3 is 13 residues long. The germline CDR1 and CDR2 sequences are KGHSH and LQKENI. The CDR3 DNA sequence: TGTGCCAGCTCATACACCATCCAAGAGACCCAGTACTTC. Encoded protein: CASSYTIQETQYF.

The V and J genes are TRBV30 and TRBJ1-2; 7 bases align to TRBD1. The CDR3 is made up of 12 amino acids. The V segment lost 2 bases and the J segment 12 bases; nucleotides outside the gene matches: 9. CDR1 and CDR2 (germline): GTSNPN, SVGIG (reference sequence). The CDR3 sequence: CAWSTNDRAHTF. DNA for the CDR3: TGTGCCTGGAGTACGAACGACAGGGCACACACCTTC.

This clone has just a few counts. V usage is TRBV27 and J usage is TRBJ2-1, with TRBD2 as a possible D gene (5 bases). Per germline, CDR1 MNHEY and CDR2 SMNVEV (reference sequence). V was clipped by 5 bases and J by 0 bases, with 5 bases between them. The CDR3 length is 13 residues. Written as DNA, the CDR3 is TGTGCCAGCAGTGGGAGCTCCTACAATGAGCAGTTCTTC. This gives the protein CASSGSSYNEQFF.

This clone was seen more than once but under ten times. The chain has TRBV29-1 and TRBJ1-2, with 7 bases aligning to TRBD1. The germline CDR1 and CDR2 sequences are SQVTM and ANQGSEA. This CDR3 is 14 amino acids long. After removal of 6 bases from V and 2 bases from J, the junction contained 9 bases not matched to a gene. This CDR3 is CSVSRLTGNYGYTF. The CDR3 DNA is TGCAGCGTCTCCCGATTGACAGGGAACTATGGCTACACCTTC.

This clone has only a few counts. The chain carries TRBV28 and TRBJ2-3; 7 bases line up with TRBD2. The V gene end was trimmed by 7 bases and the J gene end by 1 base; junction bases not matched to a gene: 17. This CDR3 is built from 18 residues. Germline values: CDR1 MDHEN, CDR2 SYDVKM. The CDR3: CASTPAGFGGGGTDTQYF. The DNA of the CDR3 is TGTGCCAGCACCCCCGCCGGCTTTGGGGGAGGGGGCACAGATACGCAGTATTTT.

The chain has TRBV28 and TRBJ1-3; the D gene is possibly TRBD1 (5 bases). Trimming took off 6 bases at V and 0 bases at J, with 9 bases between the two ends. The CDR3 is made up of 14 amino acids. Germline-derived CDR1 and CDR2 are MDHEN and SYDVKM. The CDR3, as DNA: TGTGCCAGCAGGACAGAGCGCTCTGGAAACACCATATATTTT. It yields the protein CASRTERSGNTIYF.

The genes are TRBV28 and TRBJ2-2; D call uncertain. Germline loops: CDR1 MDHEN, CDR2 SYDVKM. The V end lost 10 bases, the J end lost 0 bases, and 15 bases lay between the germline ends. This CDR3 region has 15 residues. CDR3 residues: CATGSDDANTGELFF. As DNA, the CDR3 is TGTGCCACCGGGTCTGATGACGCGAACACCGGGGAGCTGTTTTTT.

This clone has more than one count but fewer than ten. The J gene is TRBJ2-7, the V gene TRBV6-5; 9 positions agree with TRBD1. The V gene's germline CDR1 is MNHEY and CDR2 SVGAGI. The ends lost 6 bases at V and 0 bases at J; junction bases unmatched: 3. The CDR3 totals 14 residues. Written as DNA, the CDR3 is TGTGCCAGCAGCCCGGACAGGGGCTCCTACGAGCAGTACTTC. Its translation: CASSPDRGSYEQYF.

This clone was seen a handful of times. The genes are TRBV30 and TRBJ1-1; D uncertain. This CDR3 spans 13 amino acids. V lost 4 bases and J 4 bases, leaving 13 bases between the germline ends. In germline, CDR1 is GTSNPN, CDR2 SVGIG (reference sequence). DNA for the CDR3: TGTGCCTGGAATCGCCTCCCCGGCACTGAAGCTTTCTTT. Amino acid sequence: CAWNRLPGTEAFF.

The chain employs TRBV29-1 and TRBJ2-2, with 8 bases lining up with TRBD1. Germline V gene data show CDR1 as SQVTM and CDR2 as ANQGSEA. J lost 4 bases, V lost 5 bases, and 6 bases had no gene match. The CDR3 extends over 14 amino acids. The CDR3 sequence is CSVTKDRATGELFF. CDR3 nucleotides: TGCAGCGTTACAAAGGACAGGGCCACCGGGGAGCTGTTTTTT.

This chain links TRBV30 with TRBJ2-2; 7 bases fit TRBD1. The CDR3 runs to 14 residues. Looked up from germline, CDR1 is GTSNPN and CDR2 is SVGIG (reference sequence). V was pared by 5 bases and J by 4 bases, with 7 bases of the junction left unmatched. CDR3 in amino acids: CAWGKQGTTGELFF. CDR3 DNA sequence: TGTGCCTGGGGTAAACAGGGGACCACCGGGGAGCTGTTTTTT.

This clone was observed a few times. V usage is TRBV6-5 and J usage is TRBJ2-7, with D unresolved. Trimming left V 6 bases short and J 5 bases short, with 11 bases between. CDR1 is MNHEY and CDR2 is SVGAGI in the germline V gene. The CDR3 extends over 12 amino acids. The CDR3: CASRNDGDEQYF. CDR3 nucleotides: TGTGCCAGCAGAAATGACGGAGACGAGCAGTACTTC.

The chain uses TRBV5-4 and TRBJ2-1; 9 bases are shared with TRBD1. The V gene end was trimmed by 4 bases and the J gene end by 12 bases; junction bases not matched to a gene: 17. CDR3 length: 16 amino acids. From germline, CDR1 is SGHNT and CDR2 YYREEE (reference sequence). CDR3: CASSLTGTGLAKGQFF. For the CDR3, the DNA is TGTGCCAGCAGCCTGACCGGGACAGGGTTAGCCAAGGGGCAGTTCTTC.

The V gene is TRBV7-9, the J gene TRBJ2-1; 8 bases line up with TRBD2. V trimming: 5 bases; J trimming: 10 bases; junction bases outside the gene matches: 7. Germline CDR1 reads SEHNR; CDR2 reads FQNEAQ (reference sequence). The CDR3 is 13 amino acids. CDR3 in amino acids: CASSPLREGEQFF. The CDR3, as DNA: TGTGCCAGCAGCCCACTACGGGAGGGGGAGCAGTTCTTC.

The gene calls are TRBV6-1 and TRBJ1-1; TRBD1 matches at 8 bases. Germline V gene data show CDR1 as MNHNS and CDR2 as SASEGT. J lost 4 bases, V lost 3 bases, and 19 bases had no gene match. This CDR3 region has 19 residues. The CDR3 region is CASSDRMDRVRQRSTEAFF. DNA for the CDR3: TGTGCCAGCAGTGACCGCATGGACAGGGTTCGTCAACGGAGCACTGAAGCTTTCTTT.

This CDR3 reads CASSLSRGNWGYTF. CDR3 DNA sequence: TGTGCCAGCAGTTTATCGCGGGGAAATTGGGGCTACACCTTC. The chain couples TRBV27 to TRBJ1-2; D gene unclear. This CDR3 region has 14 residues. V was pared by 0 bases and J by 8 bases, with 13 bases between. Germline V CDR1 and CDR2: MNHEY, SMNVEV (reference sequence).

A few counts support this clone. The V gene is TRBV27, the J gene TRBJ2-1; TRBD2 agrees at 7 bases. The V gene's germline CDR1 is MNHEY and CDR2 SMNVEV (reference sequence). Trimming took 6 bases from V and 7 from J; bases not matched to a gene: 12. This CDR3 comprises 15 residues. As DNA, the CDR3 is TGTGCCAGCAGCTTCGGGACTACGATGGGGAATGAGCAGTTCTTC. This codes for CASSFGTTMGNEQFF.

The chain carries TRBV9 and TRBJ2-1; 9 bases map to TRBD2. The trim removed 2 bases at V and 4 bases at J, leaving 4 bases unmatched. Germline loops: CDR1 SGDLS, CDR2 YYNGEE. The CDR3 consists of 15 residues. Written as DNA, the CDR3 is TGTGCCAGCAGCGTGATGGCGGGGGGGTACAATGAGCAGTTCTTC. Protein sequence: CASSVMAGGYNEQFF.

This clone was recorded a few times. The rearrangement joins TRBV2 to TRBJ2-7, with 11 positions matching TRBD2. The CDR3 is 14 residues long. CDR1 is SNHLY and CDR2 is FYNNEI in the germline V gene. V was pared by 6 bases and J by 3 bases, with 4 bases of the junction left unmatched. The CDR3: CASRTSGNIYEQYF. CDR3 DNA: TGTGCCAGCAGGACTAGCGGGAATATCTACGAGCAGTACTTC.

The V call is TRBV28, the J call TRBJ2-7, with D perhaps TRBD1 (6 bases). The V end lost 2 bases, the J end lost 6 bases, and 8 bases lay between the germline ends. This CDR3 is 12 amino acids long. Looked up from germline, CDR1 is MDHEN and CDR2 is SYDVKM. The chain's CDR3 is CASSLAGAEQYF. The CDR3 DNA reads TGTGCCAGCAGTTTAGCAGGGGCCGAGCAGTACTTC.

In this sample, this clone turned up a few times. The gene calls are TRBV15 and TRBJ2-1; possible D gene TRBD2, 5 bases. The CDR3 loop spans 15 amino acids. V was cut by 0 bases and J by 3 bases, with 9 bases left in between. CDR1 LNHNV and CDR2 YYDKDF come from the germline V gene (reference sequence). The chain's CDR3 is CATSRDRGNYNEQFF. The CDR3 coding sequence is TGTGCCACCAGCAGAGATCGGGGTAACTACAATGAGCAGTTCTTC. The complete variable domain, with remaining parts taken from reference TRBV15 and TRBJ2-1, reads DAMVIQNPRYQVTQFGKPVTLSCSQTLNHNVMYWYQQKSSQAPKLLFHYYDKDFNNEADTPDNFQSRRPNTSFCFLDIRSPGLGDTAMYLCATSRDRGNYNEQFFGPGTRLTVL.

V usage is TRBV7-8 and J usage is TRBJ1-2, with TRBD1 matching 7 bases. With 1 base clipped from V and 9 bases from J, the junction kept 2 bases outside the gene matches. There are 12 residues in the CDR3. Germline CDR1 reads SGHVS; CDR2 reads FQNEAQ. This CDR3 is CASSLDRGRYTF. CDR3 in DNA: TGTGCCAGCAGCTTAGACAGGGGACGCTACACCTTC.

This chain links TRBV28 with TRBJ1-2; 11 nucleotides align to TRBD1. From germline, CDR1 is MDHEN and CDR2 SYDVKM. V gave up 6 bases and J gave up 5 bases; unmatched junction bases: 5. This CDR3 contains 14 residues. CDR3 amino acids: CASRSDRGRYGYTF. In DNA form, the CDR3 reads TGTGCCAGCAGGTCGGACAGGGGGCGGTATGGCTACACCTTC.

The chain links TRBV9 to TRBJ2-7, with 9 bases aligning to TRBD2. V lost 7 bases to trimming and J lost 2 bases; unmatched junction nucleotides: 7. CDR3 length: 14 residues. Germline CDR1 and CDR2: SGDLS and YYNGEE. The CDR3 nucleotides are TGTGCCAGCGGGGTAGCGGGAGAGCCCTACGAGCAGTACTTC. The encoded protein is CASGVAGEPYEQYF.

This clone came up a few times. The CDR3 DNA reads TGCGCCACCTCGGGGGGGCTAGCGGGAGGATGGGGCTACAATGAGCAGTTCTTC. Protein sequence: CATSGGLAGGWGYNEQFF. This chain uses TRBV5-1 with TRBJ2-1, with 11 bases matching TRBD2. Per the germline V gene, CDR1 is SGHRS and CDR2 is YFSETQ. This CDR3 has 18 residues. J gave up 3 bases and V 9 bases, and 17 bases lay outside the gene matches.

The chain has TRBV27 and TRBJ2-1; D remains unclear. Between the trimmed V and J ends, which lost 5 bases and 6 bases, there was a span of 5 bases. From germline, CDR1 is MNHEY and CDR2 SMNVEV (reference sequence). CDR3 length: 11 residues. In nucleotides, the CDR3 is TGTGCCAGCAGTCCCCGCAATGAGCAGTTCTTC. It specifies CASSPRNEQFF.